The present entry profiles one T cell receptor (beta chain) with its context. There is no known antigen for this receptor. Base qualities are missing; no much larger clone stands one base away. CD8 naive samples were obtained by positive selection for CCR7 among CD45RO-negative cells, yielding a CD45RA+CCR7+ population from which TemRA cells were excluded. Healthy HIV-negative adults with no recently reported acute infections or vaccinations were included as donors. Every donor was a Caucasian adult living in Nashville, Tennessee, USA. After blood collection by leukapheresis, PBMCs were isolated using Ficoll-Histopaque density gradient centrifugation and then cryopreserved in the vapor phase of liquid nitrogen. Analytical flow cytometry was used to check the purity and quantity of each magnetically sorted T cell population. From each sorted fraction, genomic DNA was isolated and quantified by UV absorbance on a Nanodrop 2000c.

Using the deep immunoSEQ assay, TCR CDR3 regions were amplified from genomic DNA by multiplex PCR. Extracted genomic DNA from each cell subset was spread evenly across all wells of several immunoSEQ 96-well plates, with each plate serving as a replicate. For sorted subsets, about 200 ng genomic DNA, equal to 25,000 to 35,000 T cell genomes, was loaded into each replicate PCR. The purified libraries were quantified using a Qubit 3.0 fluorometer, sized with a Bioanalyzer 2100, and then quantified again using the KAPA Library Quantification kit. Each immunoSEQ 96-well plate was sequenced on its own single-read 150-cycle Illumina NextSeq 550 flow cell. The authors' pipeline ran thus. Because only junctional sequences without quality scores were contained in the immunoSEQ output, filtering matching that applied to full-length reads could not be performed. Sequences were annotated with PyIR, a Python wrapper for IgBLAST v1.9, and V/J genes and CDR3 were assigned using IMGT germline references. Reads were removed for weak V/J assignments (E-value above 1e-6), missing CDR3, stop codons, out-of-frame junctions, or ambiguous translated residues. A V3J clonotype was defined by an identical inferred V gene, J gene, and CDR3 amino acid sequence. Percentage overlap between repertoires was calculated by dividing the number of shared unique clonotypes by the size of the smaller repertoire. Repertoire richness was assessed with RTK rarefaction, the Chao1 estimator, and Recon v2.1 estimates of unobserved clonotypes. Generation probabilities for all TCRbeta clonotypes obtained by the gDNA method from a handful of donors were computed using OLGA. What TCRdb holds here is the immuneACCESS table cut down to in-frame rearrangements. Part of the clones is not present; checked against another copy, under half of the missing clones reflect an unresolved V gene, and the others are unexplained. From that table come the V and J calls and clone size; the DNA was used to work out D and trimming. For this sample the table gives 2 million or so clones, of which over 85% were detected only once. The ten largest account for roughly 1% of the sample.

This sample is drawn from a study of shared clonotypes between healthy human individuals (dated by TCRdb to 2020 to 2022). General notes on the study: A few men and a couple of women, aged 18 to 49 years, made up the cohort. Between about 0.9 and 10 billion PBMCs per donor were obtained by leukapheresis. For each donor, three plates each were used for CD4 naive and CD4 memory, two plates were used for CD8 naive, and one plate was used for CD8 memory. Different laboratories and diverse techniques were used to prepare libraries and sequence TCR repertoires, to increase sequencing depth and limit assay-specific biases. The study deeply sequenced blood TCR repertoires of about 5 healthy adults to estimate repertoire size and the extent of clonotype sharing between individuals.

The germline V gene specifies SNHLY as CDR1 and FYNNEI as CDR2. The trim is 6 bases for V and 3 bases for J, with a gap of 14 bases between the germline ends. CDR3 length: 14 amino acids, cysteine to phenylalanine. The entry retains the CDR3 DNA only, 42 bases that are in frame from base 1. General findings and caveats noted by the study authors: Sampling was restricted to blood, and TCR repertoires in tissue are likely to differ from TCR repertoires in blood. Clonotypes shared by all four sorted-subset donors showed higher generation probabilities than non-shared clonotypes. Roughly 5% of naive CD4, around 3.6% of naive CD8, 2% to 2.5% of memory CD4, and approximately 0.39% of memory CD8 clonotypes were shared across several donors. Pairwise subsampling indicated that sequencing depth was expected to affect the degree of clonotype sharing among donors. Incomplete sequencing was indicated by rarefaction of sorted-subset datasets, despite the large sequencing depth. Larger estimated clonotype richness was generally found for naive subsets than for memory subsets. The genetic and exposure-history diversity represented was limited by the small number of donors.

The rearrangement joined TRBV2 to TRBJ1-2; the D gene cannot be named for sure. Sequenced input: naive CD8+ T cells sorted from blood. The cell subset or site tag for this specimen amounts to: CD45RA+CCR7+. This sequence was found in a man between 18 and 29 years old in good health. The CDR3 corresponds to CASRPMEGDYGYTF. The sequence in DNA is TGTGCCAGCAGGCCCATGGAGGGAGACTATGGCTACACCTTC.